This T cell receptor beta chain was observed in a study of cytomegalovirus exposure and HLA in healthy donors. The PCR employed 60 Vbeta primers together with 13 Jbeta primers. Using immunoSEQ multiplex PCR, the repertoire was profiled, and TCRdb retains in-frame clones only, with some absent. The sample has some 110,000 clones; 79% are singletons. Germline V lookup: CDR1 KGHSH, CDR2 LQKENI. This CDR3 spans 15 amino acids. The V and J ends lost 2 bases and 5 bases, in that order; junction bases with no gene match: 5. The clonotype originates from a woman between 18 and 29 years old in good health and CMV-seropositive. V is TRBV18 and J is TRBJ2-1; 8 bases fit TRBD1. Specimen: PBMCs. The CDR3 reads CASSPYGQGDNEQFF. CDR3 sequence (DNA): TGTGCCAGCTCACCATACGGACAGGGAGACAATGAGCAGTTCTTC.